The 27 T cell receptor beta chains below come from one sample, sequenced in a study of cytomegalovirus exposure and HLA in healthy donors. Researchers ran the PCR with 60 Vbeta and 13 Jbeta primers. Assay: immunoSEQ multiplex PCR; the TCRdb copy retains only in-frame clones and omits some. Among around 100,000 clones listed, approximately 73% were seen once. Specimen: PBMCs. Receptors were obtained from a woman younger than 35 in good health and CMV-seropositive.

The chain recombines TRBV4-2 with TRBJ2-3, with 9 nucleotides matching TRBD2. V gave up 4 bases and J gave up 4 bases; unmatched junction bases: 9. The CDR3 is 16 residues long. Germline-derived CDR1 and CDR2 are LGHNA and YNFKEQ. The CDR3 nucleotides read TGTGCCAGCAGCCGAAAGATAGCGGGGGCGGCAGATACGCAGTATTTT. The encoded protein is CASSRKIAGAADTQYF.

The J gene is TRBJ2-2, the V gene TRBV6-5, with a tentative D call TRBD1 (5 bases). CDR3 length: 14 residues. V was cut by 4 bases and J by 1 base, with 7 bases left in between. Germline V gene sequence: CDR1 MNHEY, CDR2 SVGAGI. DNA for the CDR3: TGTGCCAGCAGTTTCGGACAGAACACCGGGGAGCTGTTTTTT. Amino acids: CASSFGQNTGELFF.

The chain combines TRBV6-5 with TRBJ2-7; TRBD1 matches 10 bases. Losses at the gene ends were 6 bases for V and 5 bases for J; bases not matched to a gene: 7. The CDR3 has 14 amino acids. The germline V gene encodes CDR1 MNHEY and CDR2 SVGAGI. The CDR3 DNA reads TGTGCCAGCAGCAATGGACAGGGGGTACACGAGCAGTACTTC. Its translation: CASSNGQGVHEQYF.

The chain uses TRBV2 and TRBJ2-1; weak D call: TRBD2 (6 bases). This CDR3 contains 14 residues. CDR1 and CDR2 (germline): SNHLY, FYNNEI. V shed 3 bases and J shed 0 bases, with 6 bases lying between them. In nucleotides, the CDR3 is TGTGCCAGCAGTGAGGACTACTCCTACAATGAGCAGTTCTTC. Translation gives CASSEDYSYNEQFF. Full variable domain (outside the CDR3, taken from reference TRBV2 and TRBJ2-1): EPEVTQTPSHQVTQMGQEVILRCVPISNHLYFYWYRQILGQKVEFLVSFYNNEISEKSEIFDDQFSVERPDGSNFTLKIRSTKLEDSAMYFCASSEDYSYNEQFFGPGTRLTVL.

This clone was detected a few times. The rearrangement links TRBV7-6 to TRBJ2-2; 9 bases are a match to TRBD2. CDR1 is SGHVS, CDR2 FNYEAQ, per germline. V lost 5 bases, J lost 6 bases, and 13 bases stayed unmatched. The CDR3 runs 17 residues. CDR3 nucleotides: TGTGCCAGCAGCCGGTTGGGAGCGGGGGGTCTGTCCGGGGAGCTGTTTTTT. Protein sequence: CASSRLGAGGLSGELFF.

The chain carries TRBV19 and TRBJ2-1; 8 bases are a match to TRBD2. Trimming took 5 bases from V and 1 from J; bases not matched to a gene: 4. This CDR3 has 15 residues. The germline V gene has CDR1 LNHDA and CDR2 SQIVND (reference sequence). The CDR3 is CASSESGSSYNEQFF. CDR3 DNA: TGTGCCAGTAGTGAAAGCGGGAGTTCCTACAATGAGCAGTTCTTC.

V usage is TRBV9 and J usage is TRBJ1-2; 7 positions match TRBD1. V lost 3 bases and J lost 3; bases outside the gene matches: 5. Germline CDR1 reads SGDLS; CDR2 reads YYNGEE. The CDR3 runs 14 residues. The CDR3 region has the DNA TGTGCCAGCAGCGCCGGAGGGGGCGACTATGGCTACACCTTC. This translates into CASSAGGGDYGYTF. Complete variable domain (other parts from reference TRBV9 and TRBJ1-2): DSGVTQTPKHLITATGQRVTLRCSPRSGDLSVYWYQQSLDQGLQFLIQYYNGEERAKGNILERFSAQQFPDLHSELNLSSLELGDSALYFCASSAGGGDYGYTFGSGTRLTVV.

This CDR3 reads CASSPDSGGYTF. Written as DNA, the CDR3 is TGTGCCAGTAGTCCGGACAGCGGTGGCTACACCTTC. The chain is built from TRBV19 and TRBJ1-2; maybe TRBD1 (6 bases). Germline V lookup: CDR1 LNHDA, CDR2 SQIVND (reference sequence). The CDR3 spans 12 residues. Trimming removed 5 bases from V and 7 bases from J, with 11 bases in between.

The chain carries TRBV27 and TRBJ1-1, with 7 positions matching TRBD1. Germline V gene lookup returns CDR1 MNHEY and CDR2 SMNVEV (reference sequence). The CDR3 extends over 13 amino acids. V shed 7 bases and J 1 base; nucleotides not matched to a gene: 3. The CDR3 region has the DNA TGTGCCAGCACCACAGGGGCGAACACTGAAGCTTTCTTT. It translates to CASTTGANTEAFF.

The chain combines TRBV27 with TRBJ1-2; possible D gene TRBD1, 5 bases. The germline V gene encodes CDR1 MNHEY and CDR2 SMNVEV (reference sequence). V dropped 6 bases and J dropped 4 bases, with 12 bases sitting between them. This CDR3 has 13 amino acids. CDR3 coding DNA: TGTGCCAGCAGCGACGGAGGGGTCTATGGCTACACCTTC. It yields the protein CASSDGGVYGYTF.

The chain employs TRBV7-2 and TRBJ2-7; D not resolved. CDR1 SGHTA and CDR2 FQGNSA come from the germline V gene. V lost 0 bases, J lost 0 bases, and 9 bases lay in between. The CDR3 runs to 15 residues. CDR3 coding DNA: TGTGCCAGCAGCTTAGCTCCCAATCCCTCCTACGAGCAGTACTTC. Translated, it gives CASSLAPNPSYEQYF. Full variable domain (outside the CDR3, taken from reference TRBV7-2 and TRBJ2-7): GAGVSQSPSNKVTEKGKDVELRCDPISGHTALYWYRQSLGQGLEFLIYFQGNSAPDKSGLPSDRFSAERTGGSVSTLTIQRTQQEDSAVYLCASSLAPNPSYEQYFGPGTRLTVT.

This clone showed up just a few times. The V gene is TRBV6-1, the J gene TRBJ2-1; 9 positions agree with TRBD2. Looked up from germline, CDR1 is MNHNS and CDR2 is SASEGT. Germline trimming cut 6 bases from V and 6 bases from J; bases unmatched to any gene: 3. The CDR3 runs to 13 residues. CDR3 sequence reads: CASRIAGANEQFF. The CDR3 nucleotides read TGTGCCAGCAGAATAGCGGGAGCCAATGAGCAGTTCTTC.

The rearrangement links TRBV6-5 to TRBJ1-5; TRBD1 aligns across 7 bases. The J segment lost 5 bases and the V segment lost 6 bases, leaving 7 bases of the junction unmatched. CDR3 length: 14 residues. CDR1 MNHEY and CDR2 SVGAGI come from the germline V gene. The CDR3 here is CASRATGMDQPQHF. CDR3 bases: TGTGCCAGCAGAGCGACAGGGATGGATCAGCCCCAGCATTTT.

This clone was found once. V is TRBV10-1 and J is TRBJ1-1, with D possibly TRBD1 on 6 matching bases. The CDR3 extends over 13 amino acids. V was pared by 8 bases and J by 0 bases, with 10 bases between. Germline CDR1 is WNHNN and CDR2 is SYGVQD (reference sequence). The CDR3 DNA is TGCGCCAGCCGAGAGGGGGTGAACACTGAAGCTTTCTTT. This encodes CASREGVNTEAFF.

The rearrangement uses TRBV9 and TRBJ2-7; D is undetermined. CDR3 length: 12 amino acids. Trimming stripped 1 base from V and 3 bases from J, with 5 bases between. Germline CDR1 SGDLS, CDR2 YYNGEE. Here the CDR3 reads CASSVTGYEQYF. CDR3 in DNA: TGTGCCAGCAGCGTAACCGGCTACGAGCAGTACTTC. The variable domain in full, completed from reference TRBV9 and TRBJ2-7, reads DSGVTQTPKHLITATGQRVTLRCSPRSGDLSVYWYQQSLDQGLQFLIQYYNGEERAKGNILERFSAQQFPDLHSELNLSSLELGDSALYFCASSVTGYEQYFGPGTRLTVT.

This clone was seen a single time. The CDR3 nucleotides read TGTGCCAGCACTAGCGGGGACTACAATGAGCAGTTCTTC. Its translation is CASTSGDYNEQFF. V is TRBV2 and J is TRBJ2-1; 9 bases line up with TRBD2. This CDR3 comprises 13 residues. The germline gives CDR1 SNHLY, CDR2 FYNNEI. With V trimmed by 7 bases and J by 3 bases, 1 base remained unmatched.

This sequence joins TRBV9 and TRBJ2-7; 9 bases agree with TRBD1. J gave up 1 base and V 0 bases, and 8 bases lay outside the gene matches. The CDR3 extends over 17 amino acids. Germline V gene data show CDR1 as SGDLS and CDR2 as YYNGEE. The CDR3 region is CASSVGVVGQGSYEQYF. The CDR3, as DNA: TGTGCCAGCAGCGTAGGTGTAGTTGGACAGGGGTCCTACGAGCAGTACTTC.

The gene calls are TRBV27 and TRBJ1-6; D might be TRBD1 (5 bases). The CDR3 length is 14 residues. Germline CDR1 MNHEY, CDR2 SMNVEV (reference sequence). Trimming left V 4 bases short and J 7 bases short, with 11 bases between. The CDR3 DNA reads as TGTGCCAGCAGTTCGGGACGGGGGAATTCACCCCTCCACTTT. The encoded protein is CASSSGRGNSPLHF.

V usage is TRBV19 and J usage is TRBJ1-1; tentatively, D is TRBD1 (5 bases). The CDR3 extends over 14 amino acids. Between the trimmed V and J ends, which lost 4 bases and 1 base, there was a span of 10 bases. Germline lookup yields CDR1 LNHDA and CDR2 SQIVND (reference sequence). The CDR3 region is CASSSGGANTEAFF. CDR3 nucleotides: TGTGCCAGTAGTAGCGGGGGAGCGAACACTGAAGCTTTCTTT.

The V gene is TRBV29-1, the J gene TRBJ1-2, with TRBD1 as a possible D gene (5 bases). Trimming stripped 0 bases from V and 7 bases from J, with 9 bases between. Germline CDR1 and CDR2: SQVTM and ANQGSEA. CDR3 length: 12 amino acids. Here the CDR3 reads CSVEDPGIGYTF. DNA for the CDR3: TGCAGCGTTGAAGACCCAGGGATTGGCTACACCTTC.

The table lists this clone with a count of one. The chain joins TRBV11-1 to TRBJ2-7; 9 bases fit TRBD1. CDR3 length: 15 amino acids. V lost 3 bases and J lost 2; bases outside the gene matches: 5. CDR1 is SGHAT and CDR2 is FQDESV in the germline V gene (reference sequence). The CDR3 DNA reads TGTGCCAGCAGCTTTCCCGGGACAGGGCCCTACGAGCAGTACTTC. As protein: CASSFPGTGPYEQYF.

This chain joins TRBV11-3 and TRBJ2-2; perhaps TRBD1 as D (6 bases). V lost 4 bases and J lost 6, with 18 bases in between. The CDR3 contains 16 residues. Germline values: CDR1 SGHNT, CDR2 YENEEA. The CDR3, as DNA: TGTGCCAGCAGCTATATGTCAGGGGTTCCCCCCGGGGAGCTGTTTTTT. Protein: CASSYMSGVPPGELFF.

The CDR3 sequence is CASTEEGGRYYGYTF. The CDR3 DNA reads as TGTGCCAGCACCGAAGAAGGAGGGAGGTACTATGGCTACACCTTC. This sequence joins TRBV6-1 and TRBJ1-2; D is uncertain. CDR3 length equals 15 residues. V was pared by 7 bases and J by 3 bases, with 18 bases between. Germline V gene data show CDR1 as MNHNS and CDR2 as SASEGT.

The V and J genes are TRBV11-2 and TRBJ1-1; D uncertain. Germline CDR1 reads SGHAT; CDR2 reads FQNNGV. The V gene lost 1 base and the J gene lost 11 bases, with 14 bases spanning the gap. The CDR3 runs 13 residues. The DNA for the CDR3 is TGTGCCAGCAGCTTAGTCCAGGTACGGGAGGCTTTCTTT. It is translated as CASSLVQVREAFF. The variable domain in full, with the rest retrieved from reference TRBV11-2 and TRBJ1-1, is EAGVAQSPRYKIIEKRQSVAFWCNPISGHATLYWYQQILGQGPKLLIQFQNNGVVDDSQLPKDRFSAERLKGVDSTLKIQPAKLEDSAVYLCASSLVQVREAFFGQGTRLTVV.

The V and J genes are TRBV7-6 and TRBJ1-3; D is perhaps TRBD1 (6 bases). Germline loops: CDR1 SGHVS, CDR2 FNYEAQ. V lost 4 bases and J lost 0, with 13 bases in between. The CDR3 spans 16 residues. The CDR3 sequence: CASSSRQDSSGNTIYF. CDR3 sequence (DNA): TGTGCCAGCAGCTCTCGACAGGACAGCTCTGGAAACACCATATATTTT.

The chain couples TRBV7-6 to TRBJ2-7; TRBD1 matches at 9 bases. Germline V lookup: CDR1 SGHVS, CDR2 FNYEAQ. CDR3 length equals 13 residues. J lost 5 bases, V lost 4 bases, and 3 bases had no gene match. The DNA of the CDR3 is TGTGCCAGCAGCTCGAGGACAGGGGACGAGCAGTACTTC. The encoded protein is CASSSRTGDEQYF.

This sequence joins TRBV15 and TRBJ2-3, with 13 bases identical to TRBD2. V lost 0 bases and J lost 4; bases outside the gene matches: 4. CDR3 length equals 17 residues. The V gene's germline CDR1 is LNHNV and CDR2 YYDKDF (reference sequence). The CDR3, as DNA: TGTGCCACCAGCAGAGATCTCACTAGCGGGAGGGCAGATACGCAGTATTTT. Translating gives CATSRDLTSGRADTQYF.